A selection of T cell receptor beta chains follows, all from one sample in a study of blood T cell repertoires in COVID-19. TCRdb keeps only in-frame clones here, not all; method: immunoSEQ multiplex PCR. The sample holds 150,000 or so clones, 65% to 85% seen once. Sequenced material: peripheral blood. These TCRs come from a woman aged 60-70 years with acute or convalescent COVID-19. Each CDR3 is given with its conserved first and last residue. The D gene is left open where the match is weak. Size is omitted from some rows. Given values are once, few, many or a class for expanded clones.

J: TRBJ2-5; length: 12; V: TRBV3-1/TRBV3-2; size: .; D: .; CDR3: CASSPLGLPHHF; DNA: TGTGCCAGCAGCCCCTTGGGCCTGCCCCACCACTTC
J: TRBJ2-2; length: 16; V: TRBV15; size: .; D: TRBD1; CDR3: CATSKGSGGVTGELFF; DNA: TGTGCCACAAGCAAGGGATCAGGGGGTGTTACCGGGGAGCTGTTTTTT
J: TRBJ1-2; length: 13; V: TRBV12-3/TRBV12-4; size: few; D: .; CDR3: CASSTSRVIGYTF; DNA: TGTGCCAGCAGTACCTCGAGGGTGATCGGCTACACCTTC
J: TRBJ2-1; length: 14; V: TRBV3-1/TRBV3-2; size: .; D: .; CDR3: CASSQDPTRGEQFF; DNA: TGTGCCAGCAGCCAAGATCCAACCCGGGGTGAGCAGTTCTTC
J: TRBJ2-7; length: 13; V: TRBV9; size: .; D: .; CDR3: CASSVDPGYEQYF; DNA: TGTGCCAGCAGCGTAGATCCGGGCTACGAGCAGTACTTC
J: TRBJ2-7; length: 13; V: TRBV25-1; size: few; D: .; CDR3: CASSVMGSYEQYF; DNA: TGTGCCAGCAGTGTAATGGGGAGCTACGAGCAGTACTTC
J: TRBJ1-1; length: 16; V: TRBV28; size: .; D: .; CDR3: CASIVYGRGQNTEAFF; DNA: TGTGCCAGCATAGTATATGGCAGGGGCCAAAACACTGAAGCTTTCTTT
J: TRBJ1-5; length: 13; V: TRBV6-5; size: .; D: TRBD1; CDR3: CASWTGGNQPQHF; DNA: TGTGCCAGCTGGACAGGCGGCAATCAGCCCCAGCATTTT
J: TRBJ2-1; length: 15; V: TRBV28; size: .; D: TRBD1; CDR3: CASSNPRTGGNEQFF; DNA: TGTGCCAGCAGTAATCCCCGGACAGGGGGCAATGAGCAGTTCTTC
J: TRBJ1-6; length: 16; V: TRBV6-1; size: .; D: .; CDR3: CASREQTGSYNSPLHF; DNA: TGTGCCAGCAGAGAACAAACAGGGTCCTATAATTCACCCCTCCACTTT
J: TRBJ1-2; length: 12; V: TRBV7-2; size: .; D: .; CDR3: CASSLGGYGYTF; DNA: TGTGCCAGCAGCTTGGGCGGGTATGGCTACACCTTC
J: TRBJ1-5; length: 16; V: TRBV7-8; size: .; D: .; CDR3: CASSLRTTVSNQPQHF; DNA: TGTGCCAGCAGCTTACGGACTACCGTTAGCAATCAGCCCCAGCATTTT
J: TRBJ1-3; length: 18; V: TRBV7-2; size: .; D: .; CDR3: CASSPSFVVASSGNTIYF; DNA: TGTGCCAGCAGCCCCTCGTTTGTGGTCGCGAGCTCTGGAAACACCATATATTTT
J: TRBJ1-1; length: 15; V: TRBV21-1; size: .; D: .; CDR3: CASTTWTDMNTEAFF; DNA: TGTGCCAGCACCACATGGACAGATATGAACACTGAAGCTTTCTTT
J: TRBJ1-1; length: 14; V: TRBV19; size: .; D: .; CDR3: CASSMFDITAEAFF; DNA: TGTGCCAGTAGTATGTTCGACATCACTGCTGAAGCTTTCTTT
J: TRBJ2-1; length: 17; V: TRBV25-1; size: .; D: TRBD1; CDR3: CASSITGDRGPYNEQFF; DNA: TGTGCCAGCAGCATAACCGGAGACAGGGGGCCCTACAATGAGCAGTTCTTC
J: TRBJ2-7; length: 14; V: TRBV7-8; size: .; D: .; CDR3: CASSLLATSYEQYF; DNA: TGTGCCAGCAGCTTACTAGCAACCTCCTACGAGCAGTACTTC
J: TRBJ1-5; length: 15; V: TRBV19; size: .; D: .; CDR3: CASSINGDSNQPQHF; DNA: TGTGCCAGTAGTATAAACGGAGATAGCAATCAGCCCCAGCATTTT
J: TRBJ1-1; length: 13; V: TRBV7-2; size: once; D: .; CDR3: CASCDTLNTEAFF; DNA: TGTGCCAGCTGTGACACGCTGAACACTGAAGCTTTCTTT
J: TRBJ1-5; length: 12; V: TRBV12-3/TRBV12-4; size: .; D: .; CDR3: CASSSGDQPQHF; DNA: TGTGCCAGCAGTTCGGGGGATCAGCCCCAGCATTTT
J: TRBJ2-3; length: 14; V: TRBV5-1; size: .; D: .; CDR3: CASSLMAGTDTQYF; DNA: TGCGCCAGCAGCTTGATGGCGGGCACAGATACGCAGTATTTT
J: TRBJ1-2; length: 10; V: TRBV20-1; size: few; D: TRBD1; CDR3: CSPRQGGYTF; DNA: TGCAGTCCACGACAGGGAGGCTACACCTTC
J: TRBJ2-7; length: 19; V: TRBV6-2/TRBV6-3; size: .; D: TRBD2; CDR3: CASSSTSRGTSGRSYEQYF; DNA: TGTGCCAGCAGTTCCACCTCCAGAGGGACTAGCGGGAGATCCTACGAGCAGTACTTC
J: TRBJ2-3; length: 16; V: TRBV7-9; size: .; D: .; CDR3: CASSMGLATSTDTQYF; DNA: TGTGCCAGCAGCATGGGACTTGCCACTAGCACAGATACGCAGTATTTT
J: TRBJ2-1; length: 14; V: TRBV6-6; size: .; D: TRBD1; CDR3: CASGQTGAGNEQFF; DNA: TGTGCCAGCGGGCAGACAGGGGCGGGGAATGAGCAGTTCTTC
J: TRBJ2-7; length: 21; V: TRBV2; size: .; D: .; CDR3: CASRPPPARGPVTSPSYEQYF; DNA: TGTGCCAGCAGACCCCCGCCGGCCAGGGGCCCCGTTACTTCCCCCTCCTACGAGCAGTACTTC
J: TRBJ2-4; length: 18; V: TRBV19; size: .; D: .; CDR3: CASAGGWETGLAKNIQYF; DNA: TGTGCCAGTGCCGGCGGGTGGGAAACCGGACTAGCCAAAAACATTCAGTACTTC
J: TRBJ2-1; length: 14; V: TRBV28; size: once; D: TRBD2; CDR3: CATLTRGGNNEQFF; DNA: TGTGCCACCCTTACTCGGGGGGGGAACAATGAGCAGTTCTTC
J: TRBJ2-7; length: 14; V: TRBV7-2; size: .; D: TRBD2; CDR3: CASSATGGSYEQYF; DNA: TGTGCCAGCAGCGCCACGGGGGGATCCTACGAGCAGTACTTC
J: TRBJ2-2; length: 19; V: TRBV5-1; size: .; D: TRBD2; CDR3: CASSLTSRLAGKGTGELFF; DNA: TGCGCCAGCAGCTTAACCTCCCGACTAGCGGGAAAAGGGACCGGGGAGCTGTTTTTT
J: TRBJ2-1; length: 16; V: TRBV7-9; size: .; D: TRBD2; CDR3: CASSFSGFRSYNEQFF; DNA: TGTGCCAGCAGCTTTAGCGGGTTCCGCTCCTACAATGAGCAGTTCTTC
J: TRBJ2-5; length: 13; V: TRBV29-1; size: .; D: .; CDR3: CSVDLGLKETQYF; DNA: TGCAGCGTGGACTTAGGACTGAAAGAGACCCAGTACTTC
J: TRBJ2-3; length: 14; V: TRBV19; size: .; D: TRBD1; CDR3: CASSMDRGKVTQYF; DNA: TGTGCCAGTAGTATGGACAGGGGGAAGGTTACGCAGTATTTT
J: TRBJ2-7; length: 15; V: TRBV6-5; size: .; D: TRBD2; CDR3: CASSSSGAGGREQYF; DNA: TGTGCCAGCAGTTCTTCTGGGGCGGGAGGGCGCGAGCAGTACTTC
J: TRBJ1-2; length: 13; V: TRBV18; size: few; D: .; CDR3: CASSPGESYGYTF; DNA: TGTGCCAGCTCACCAGGGGAGAGCTATGGCTACACCTTC
J: TRBJ2-5; length: 14; V: TRBV5-1; size: .; D: TRBD1; CDR3: CASSFSDRKETQYF; DNA: TGCGCCAGCAGCTTTTCGGACAGGAAAGAGACCCAGTACTTC
J: TRBJ2-7; length: 14; V: TRBV28; size: .; D: .; CDR3: CASSLYARTYEQYF; DNA: TGTGCCAGCAGTTTATATGCCAGGACATACGAGCAGTACTTC
J: TRBJ1-6; length: 14; V: TRBV6-1; size: .; D: .; CDR3: CASSDGRVGTPLHF; DNA: TGTGCCAGCAGTGACGGCAGGGTAGGGACACCCCTCCACTTT
J: TRBJ2-7; length: 14; V: TRBV19; size: medium-sized; D: .; CDR3: CASRVDQSSYEQYF; DNA: TGTGCCAGCAGGGTGGACCAGAGCTCCTACGAGCAGTACTTC
J: TRBJ2-1; length: 14; V: TRBV5-1; size: .; D: .; CDR3: CASSFTGVRNEQFF; DNA: TGCGCCAGCAGCTTCACGGGAGTTCGGAATGAGCAGTTCTTC